The sequence of this T cell receptor beta chain was determined in a study of shared clonotypes between healthy human individuals. Only one count was recorded for this clone. The target antigen is unknown. This CDR3 is 17 amino acids long. Trimming shortened V by 1 base and J by 0 bases, and 13 bases separated the two germline ends. Germline V CDR1 and CDR2: MNHNS, SASEGT. Terminally differentiated effector memory CD45RA+ cells were excluded from the naive CD8 cells, which were CD45RO-negative and positively selected for CCR7. General observations from the study: The researchers took only blood, and tissue repertoires probably look different.

Measured with immunoSEQ multiplex PCR; TCRdb has only the in-frame clones, and not every one. The table has approximately 1.9 million clones, about 94% seen once; the top ten hold around 1.7%. This receptor was identified in a man aged 18 to 35 in good health. Some clones in this sample may be carry-over from other donors' samples. The sequenced material came from naive CD8+ T cells from PBMCs. The genes are TRBV6-1 and TRBJ2-1; D might be TRBD1 or TRBD2, each matching 5 bases. CDR3 in amino acids: CASSEDVGAGSYNEQFF. The CDR3 nucleotides read TGTGCCAGCAGTGAAGATGTCGGGGCAGGCTCCTACAATGAGCAGTTCTTC.